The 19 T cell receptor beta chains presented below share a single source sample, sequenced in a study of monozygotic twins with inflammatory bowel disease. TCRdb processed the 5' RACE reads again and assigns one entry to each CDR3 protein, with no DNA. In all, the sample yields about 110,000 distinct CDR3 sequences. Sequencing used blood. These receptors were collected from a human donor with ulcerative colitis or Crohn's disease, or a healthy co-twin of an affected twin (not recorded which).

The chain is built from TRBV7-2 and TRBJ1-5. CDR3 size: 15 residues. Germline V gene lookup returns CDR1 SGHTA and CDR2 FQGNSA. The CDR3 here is CASSLRDGVWQPQHF.

The CDR3 loop reads CASSYRQAGEAFF. The chain carries TRBV7-8 and TRBJ1-1. CDR3 length equals 13 residues. CDR1 is SGHVS, CDR2 FQNEAQ, per germline.

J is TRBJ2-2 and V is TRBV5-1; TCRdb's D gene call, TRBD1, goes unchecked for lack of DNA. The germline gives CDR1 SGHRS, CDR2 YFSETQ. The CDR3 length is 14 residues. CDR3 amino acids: CASSEDRNTGELFF. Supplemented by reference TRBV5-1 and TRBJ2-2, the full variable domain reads KAGVTQTPRYLIKTRGQQVTLSCSPISGHRSVSWYQQTPGQGLQFLFEYFSETQRNKGNFPGRFSGRQFSNSRSEMNVSTLELGDSALYLCASSEDRNTGELFFGEGSRLTVL.

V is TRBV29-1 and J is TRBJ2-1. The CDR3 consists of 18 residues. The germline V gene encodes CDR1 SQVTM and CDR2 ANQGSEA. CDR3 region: CSVPMHQVRLRSGNEQFF.

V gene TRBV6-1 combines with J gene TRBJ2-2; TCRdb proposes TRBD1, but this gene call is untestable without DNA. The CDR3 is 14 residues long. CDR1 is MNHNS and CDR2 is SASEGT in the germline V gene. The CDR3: CASNRDRDTGELFF.

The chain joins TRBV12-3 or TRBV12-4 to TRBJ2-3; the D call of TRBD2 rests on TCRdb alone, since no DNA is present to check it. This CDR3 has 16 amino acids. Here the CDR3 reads CASSSPSGGAPDTQYF.

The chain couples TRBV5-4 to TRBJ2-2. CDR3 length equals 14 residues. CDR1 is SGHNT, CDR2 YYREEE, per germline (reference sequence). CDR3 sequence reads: CASSLMIGGGELFF.

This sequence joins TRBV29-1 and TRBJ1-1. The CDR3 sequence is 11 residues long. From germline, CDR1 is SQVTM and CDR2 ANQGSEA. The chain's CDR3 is CSVVLNTEAFF.

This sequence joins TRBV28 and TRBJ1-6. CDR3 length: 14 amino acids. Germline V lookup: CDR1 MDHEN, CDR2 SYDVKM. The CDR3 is CASSLRTYNSPLHF. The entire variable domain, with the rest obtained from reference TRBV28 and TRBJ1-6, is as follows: DVKVTQSSRYLVKRTGEKVFLECVQDMDHENMFWYRQDPGLGLRLIYFSYDVKMKEKGDIPEGYSVSREKKERFSLILESASTNQTSMYLCASSLRTYNSPLHFGNGTRLTVT.

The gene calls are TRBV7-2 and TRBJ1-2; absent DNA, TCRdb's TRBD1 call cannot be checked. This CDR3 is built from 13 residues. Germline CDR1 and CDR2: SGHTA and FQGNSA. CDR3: CASSLARDYGYTF.

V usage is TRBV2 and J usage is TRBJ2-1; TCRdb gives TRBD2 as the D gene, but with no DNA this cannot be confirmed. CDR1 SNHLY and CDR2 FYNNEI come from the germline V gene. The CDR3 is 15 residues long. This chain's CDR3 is CASSERLAVYNEQFF.

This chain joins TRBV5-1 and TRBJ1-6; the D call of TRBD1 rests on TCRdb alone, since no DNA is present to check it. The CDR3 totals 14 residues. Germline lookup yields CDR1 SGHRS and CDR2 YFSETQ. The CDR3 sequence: CASSRGRGRSPLHF.

CDR3 in amino acids: CASSSDSRGGLFEQYF. The chain is built from TRBV7-9 and TRBJ2-7; as DNA is missing, the TRBD2 call by TCRdb cannot be tested. CDR3 length: 16 residues. The germline CDR1 and CDR2 sequences are SEHNR and FQNEAQ (reference sequence).

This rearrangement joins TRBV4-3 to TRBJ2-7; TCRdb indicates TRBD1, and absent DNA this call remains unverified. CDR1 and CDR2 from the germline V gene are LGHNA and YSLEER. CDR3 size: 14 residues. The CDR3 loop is CASSQAPGHEEQYF.

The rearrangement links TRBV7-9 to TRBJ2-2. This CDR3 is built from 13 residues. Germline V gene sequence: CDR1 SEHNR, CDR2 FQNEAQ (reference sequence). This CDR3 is CASSLGGSGELFF. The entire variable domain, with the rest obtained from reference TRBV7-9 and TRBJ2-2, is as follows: DTGVSQNPRHKITKRGQNVTFRCDPISEHNRLYWYRQTLGQGPEFLTYFQNEAQLEKSRLLSDRFSAERPKGSFSTLEIQRTEQGDSAMYLCASSLGGSGELFFGEGSRLTVL.

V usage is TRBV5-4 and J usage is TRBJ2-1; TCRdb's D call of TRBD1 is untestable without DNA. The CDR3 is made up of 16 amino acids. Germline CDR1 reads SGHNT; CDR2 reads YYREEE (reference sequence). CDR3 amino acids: CASSLPPGDSYNEQFF.

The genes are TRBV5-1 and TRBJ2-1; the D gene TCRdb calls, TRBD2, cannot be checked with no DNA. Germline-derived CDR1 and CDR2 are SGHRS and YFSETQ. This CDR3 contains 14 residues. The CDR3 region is CASSLGGLDNEQFF.

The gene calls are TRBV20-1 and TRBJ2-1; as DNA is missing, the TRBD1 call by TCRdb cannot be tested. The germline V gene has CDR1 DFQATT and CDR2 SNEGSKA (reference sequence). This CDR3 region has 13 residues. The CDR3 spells CSAREGVDNEQFF.

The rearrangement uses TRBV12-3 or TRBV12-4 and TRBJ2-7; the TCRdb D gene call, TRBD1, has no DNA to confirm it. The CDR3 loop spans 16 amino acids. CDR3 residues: CASSLPPRHGAYEQYF.